A single sample is the source of the 28 T cell receptor beta chains below, sequenced in a study of blood T cell repertoires in COVID-19. Profiled with immunoSEQ multiplex PCR; TCRdb holds only in-frame clones, not every one. The sample shows about 220,000 clones, roughly 90% of them seen only once. Source material: PBMCs or T cells enriched from blood (not recorded which). The receptors shown here come from a man aged 25 to 45 who had been exposed to COVID-19.

The chain recombines TRBV5-6 with TRBJ2-6; a possible D gene is TRBD1 (5 bases). The V gene's germline CDR1 is SGHDT and CDR2 YYEEEE. Trimming removed 2 bases at V and 3 bases at J, with 12 bases between. The CDR3 length is 16 residues. The CDR3 protein is CASSFQGAFGANVLTF. The CDR3 DNA reads TGTGCCAGCAGCTTTCAAGGGGCCTTTGGGGCCAACGTCCTGACTTTC.

V and J are TRBV27 and TRBJ1-2, with TRBD1 as a possible D gene (5 bases). V lost 4 bases and J 1 base, leaving 13 bases between the germline ends. The CDR3 runs to 15 residues. Germline V gene lookup returns CDR1 MNHEY and CDR2 SMNVEV (reference sequence). For the CDR3, the DNA is TGTGCCAGCAGTTCACTCGGGGGACGTAACTATGGCTACACCTTC. It translates to CASSSLGGRNYGYTF.

The V and J genes are TRBV14 and TRBJ1-4, with D unresolved. V was cut by 0 bases and J by 7 bases, with 3 bases left in between. CDR1 is SGHDN and CDR2 is FVKESK in the germline V gene. This CDR3 contains 12 residues. For the CDR3, the DNA is TGTGCCAGCAGCCAAGATCTTGAAAAACTGTTTTTT. It yields the protein CASSQDLEKLFF.

The V call is TRBV6-5, the J call TRBJ1-5; a weak D match, TRBD1 (5 bases). The CDR3 length is 13 residues. V was clipped by 4 bases and J by 7 bases, with 11 bases between them. Germline assignment: CDR1 MNHEY and CDR2 SVGAGI. CDR3 nucleotides: TGTGCCAGCAGTTCGGGGGTAGGGCAGCCCCAGCATTTT. Translated, it gives CASSSGVGQPQHF.

The chain joins TRBV7-6 to TRBJ1-1; no definite D call. Germline V gene sequence: CDR1 SGHVS, CDR2 FNYEAQ. The CDR3 is 13 residues long. Trimming removed 5 bases at V and 1 base at J, with 8 bases between. The CDR3 reads CASSASENTEAFF. DNA of the CDR3: TGTGCCAGCAGCGCCTCAGAGAACACTGAAGCTTTCTTT.

This chain uses TRBV13 with TRBJ1-1; D gene uncertain. Germline assignment: CDR1 PRHDT and CDR2 FYEKMQ (reference sequence). The CDR3 runs to 15 residues. The germline V and J ends were trimmed by 0 bases and 4 bases, with 12 bases remaining between them. CDR3 sequence reads: CASSLGGGPGTEAFF. DNA for the CDR3: TGTGCCAGCAGCTTAGGGGGAGGGCCGGGCACTGAAGCTTTCTTT.

The chain has TRBV30 and TRBJ2-5; 7 bases align to TRBD1. This CDR3 spans 14 amino acids. J was trimmed by 2 bases and V by 0 bases; bases with no gene match: 3. CDR1 and CDR2 from the germline V gene are GTSNPN and SVGIG (reference sequence). CDR3 residues: CAWSVTGIQETQYF. The CDR3 coding sequence is TGTGCCTGGAGTGTGACAGGGATACAAGAGACCCAGTACTTC.

The chain joins TRBV14 to TRBJ2-1; D is unresolved. Per the germline V gene, CDR1 is SGHDN and CDR2 is FVKESK. This CDR3 has 16 residues. With 0 bases removed from V and 3 bases from J, the gap between germline ends came to 12 bases. The CDR3 reads CASSQEYPRYYNEQFF. The CDR3 DNA reads as TGTGCCAGCAGCCAAGAGTATCCCCGCTACTACAATGAGCAGTTCTTC. Combining the CDR3 with reference TRBV14 and TRBJ2-1 gives the whole variable domain EAGVTQFPSHSVIEKGQTVTLRCDPISGHDNLYWYRRVMGKEIKFLLHFVKESKQDESGMPNNRFLAERTGGTYSTLKVQPAELEDSGVYFCASSQEYPRYYNEQFFGPGTRLTVL.

The CDR3 region has the DNA TGTGCCAGCAGCCACGCAGGGAACAGCTACGAGCAGTACTTC. Its protein product is CASSHAGNSYEQYF. This chain uses TRBV7-2 with TRBJ2-7; the D gene is possibly TRBD1 (5 bases). The CDR3 extends over 14 amino acids. Germline values: CDR1 SGHTA, CDR2 FQGNSA. The V and J ends lost 5 bases and 3 bases respectively, with 14 bases between them.

This clone appeared once. The chain carries TRBV4-2 and TRBJ1-6, with D maybe TRBD1 (6 bases). V gave up 1 base and J gave up 10 bases, with 14 bases separating them. This CDR3 has 15 residues. From germline, CDR1 is LGHNA and CDR2 YNFKEQ. This CDR3 is CASSQVDRPQSPLHF. Here the CDR3 DNA reads TGTGCCAGCAGCCAAGTCGACAGGCCGCAATCACCCCTCCACTTT.

The chain employs TRBV9 and TRBJ2-3, with TRBD2 matching 7 bases. This CDR3 is built from 18 residues. Germline loops: CDR1 SGDLS, CDR2 YYNGEE. J lost 3 bases, V lost 6 bases, and 19 bases had no gene match. The CDR3: CASTPERGSGVRTDTQYF. In nucleotides, the CDR3 is TGTGCCAGCACGCCGGAGAGAGGAAGCGGGGTGAGGACAGATACGCAGTATTTT.

V is TRBV5-1 and J is TRBJ2-2; D is possibly TRBD1 (6 bases). CDR3 length: 15 residues. Germline loops: CDR1 SGHRS, CDR2 YFSETQ. Trimming pared 0 bases from V and 4 bases from J, leaving 10 bases between. CDR3 sequence reads: CASSLATGSTGELFF. In nucleotides, the CDR3 is TGCGCCAGCAGCTTGGCCACAGGGAGCACCGGGGAGCTGTTTTTT.

The genes are TRBV7-6 and TRBJ1-1; D unresolved. The V end was cut by 1 base, the J end by 1 base, with 13 bases between. This CDR3 region has 16 residues. The germline V gene has CDR1 SGHVS and CDR2 FNYEAQ. The CDR3 sequence is CASSLGVRRRNTEAFF. The CDR3 DNA reads TGTGCCAGCAGCTTAGGGGTCAGACGGAGGAACACTGAAGCTTTCTTT. Full variable domain (outside the CDR3, taken from reference TRBV7-6 and TRBJ1-1): GAGVSQSPRYKVTKRGQDVALRCDPISGHVSLYWYRQALGQGPEFLTYFNYEAQQDKSGLPNDRFSAERPEGSISTLTIQRTEQRDSAMYRCASSLGVRRRNTEAFFGQGTRLTVV.

This clone is a singleton in its sample. This chain connects TRBV30 to TRBJ1-1, with a weak D call TRBD1 (6 bases). V was shortened by 6 bases and J by 1 base, with 15 bases between the two germline ends. The CDR3 covers 14 residues. CDR1 is GTSNPN and CDR2 is SVGIG in the germline V gene (reference sequence). The chain's CDR3 is CACDVAGANTEAFF. CDR3 bases: TGTGCCTGCGACGTGGCAGGGGCGAACACTGAAGCTTTCTTT.

The chain joins TRBV10-3 to TRBJ1-1; D is possibly TRBD1 (6 bases). Trimming pared 4 bases from V and 0 bases from J, leaving 18 bases between. This CDR3 is built from 17 residues. Germline CDR1 and CDR2: ENHRY and SYGVKD. CDR3 in amino acids: CAISVLRGRLMNTEAFF. The CDR3 coding sequence is TGTGCCATCAGTGTGTTGCGGGGGCGCCTCATGAACACTGAAGCTTTCTTT.

The chain recombines TRBV9 with TRBJ2-7; 8 bases map to TRBD2. In germline, CDR1 is SGDLS, CDR2 YYNGEE. V lost 3 bases, J lost 1 base, and 6 bases stayed unmatched. The CDR3 consists of 15 residues. The CDR3 protein is CASSAARGASYEQYF. CDR3 DNA sequence: TGTGCCAGCAGCGCGGCGCGGGGGGCATCCTACGAGCAGTACTTC.

The sample holds a few counts of this clone. The V and J genes are TRBV3-1 (or the pseudogene TRBV3-2) and TRBJ1-2; D unclear. The CDR3 is 15 amino acids. The V end was cut by 5 bases, the J end by 5 bases, with 18 bases between. Germline CDR1 reads LGHDT; CDR2 reads YNNKEL (reference sequence). The CDR3 nucleotides are TGTGCCAGCAGCAGGAGGACGGATAAGCCTTATGGCTACACCTTC. Translation gives CASSRRTDKPYGYTF.

J is TRBJ1-5 and V is TRBV4-1, with 10 bases matching TRBD1. Germline V gene data show CDR1 as MGHRA and CDR2 as YSYEKL. There are 15 residues in the CDR3. The J segment lost 6 bases and the V segment lost 1 base, leaving 3 bases of the junction unmatched. The CDR3 sequence: CASSQAGTGVQPQHF. CDR3 nucleotides: TGCGCCAGCAGCCAAGCAGGGACAGGGGTTCAGCCCCAGCATTTT.

The chain couples TRBV14 to TRBJ2-3; the D gene is possibly TRBD1 (6 bases). V gave up 4 bases and J gave up 1 base, with 18 bases separating them. This CDR3 region has 17 residues. CDR1 is SGHDN and CDR2 is FVKESK in the germline V gene. Here the CDR3 DNA reads TGTGCCAGCAGCCTGATATATTACAGGGTGGGCACAGATACGCAGTATTTT. Its translation: CASSLIYYRVGTDTQYF.

J is TRBJ2-1 and V is TRBV4-2, with a possible D match to TRBD2 (6 bases). This CDR3 contains 15 residues. The V gene lost 5 bases and the J gene lost 8 bases, with 19 bases spanning the gap. In germline, CDR1 is LGHNA, CDR2 YNFKEQ. The CDR3 DNA follows: TGTGCCAGCAGCTTGCGTTTTGGTGGGACTCATGAGCAGTTCTTC. Encoded protein: CASSLRFGGTHEQFF.

The V gene is TRBV10-2, the J gene TRBJ1-6; 8 nucleotides agree with TRBD1. CDR1 is WSHSY, CDR2 SAAADI, per germline. The CDR3 extends over 16 amino acids. V shed 0 bases, J shed 7 bases, and the junction held 5 bases outside the gene matches. CDR3: CASSESVRGPNSPLHF. In nucleotides, the CDR3 is TGCGCCAGCAGTGAGTCAGTCAGGGGGCCAAATTCACCCCTCCACTTT.

V gene TRBV14 combines with J gene TRBJ1-1; possible D gene TRBD1, 6 bases. There are 15 residues in the CDR3. The germline V gene has CDR1 SGHDN and CDR2 FVKESK. V lost 2 bases to trimming and J lost 4 bases, with 14 bases between them. Written as DNA, the CDR3 is TGTGCCAGCAGCCAACCAACAGGGTGGGCCACTGAAGCTTTCTTT. It yields the protein CASSQPTGWATEAFF.

The J gene is TRBJ2-1, the V gene TRBV19; TRBD2 is a possible D gene (6 bases). Germline V lookup: CDR1 LNHDA, CDR2 SQIVND (reference sequence). Between the trimmed V and J ends, which lost 2 bases and 3 bases, there was a span of 8 bases. The CDR3 loop spans 14 amino acids. The CDR3 spells CASSIPGDYNEQFF. For the CDR3, the DNA is TGTGCCAGTAGTATACCGGGGGACTACAATGAGCAGTTCTTC.

This clone was found a few times. The chain joins TRBV4-3 to TRBJ1-2; no reliable D call. CDR1 and CDR2 from the germline V gene are LGHNA and YSLEER. This CDR3 has 15 residues. Trimming left V 0 bases short and J 8 bases short, with 16 bases between. The CDR3 DNA reads as TGCGCCAGCAGCCAAGATTCGGGAACCTTACCCGGCTACACCTTC. Translating gives CASSQDSGTLPGYTF.

This chain connects TRBV4-2 to TRBJ1-2, with D possibly being TRBD1 (6 bases). The V gene's germline CDR1 is LGHNA and CDR2 YNFKEQ. There are 15 residues in the CDR3. V was clipped by 1 base and J by 8 bases, with 17 bases between them. Written as DNA, the CDR3 is TGTGCCAGCAGCCAAGGTAGCAGGGGCGCCGAGGGCTACACCTTC. This encodes CASSQGSRGAEGYTF.

This clone was found once. The rearrangement joins TRBV11-2 to TRBJ2-1; 9 bases line up with TRBD2. Germline CDR1 is SGHAT and CDR2 is FQNNGV. V trimming: 5 bases; J trimming: 4 bases; junction bases outside the gene matches: 12. The CDR3 contains 17 residues. CDR3 coding DNA: TGTGCCAGCAGCCCGGAAAGAAGCGGGGGGATTTACAATGAGCAGTTCTTC. Its translation: CASSPERSGGIYNEQFF.

In DNA form, the CDR3 reads TGTGCCAGCTCTCTTTTCGAGGCAGGGGAAATGAACACTGAAGCTTTCTTT. Amino acids: CASSLFEAGEMNTEAFF. The chain recombines TRBV18 with TRBJ1-1, with D possibly being TRBD1 (6 bases). V lost 6 bases and J lost 0, with 20 bases in between. This CDR3 is built from 17 residues. Germline assignment: CDR1 KGHSH and CDR2 LQKENI.

The chain uses TRBV9 and TRBJ1-1; 9 nucleotides align to TRBD1. Germline CDR1 is SGDLS and CDR2 is YYNGEE. The J segment lost 10 bases and the V segment lost 3 bases, leaving 13 bases of the junction unmatched. This CDR3 region has 15 residues. CDR3 region: CASSARTGEPKRAFF. The CDR3 DNA reads TGTGCCAGCAGCGCCAGGACAGGGGAACCGAAGCGAGCTTTCTTT.